Below, 23 T cell receptor beta chains from the same sample are listed, as sequenced in a study of shared clonotypes between healthy human individuals. The table came from immunoSEQ multiplex PCR; TCRdb's copy has only in-frame clones and leaves some out. The profile shows some 2.1 million clones, approximately 94% of them singletons. Terminally differentiated effector memory CD45RA+ cells were excluded from the naive CD8 cells, which were CD45RO-negative and positively selected for CCR7. Specimen: naive CD8+ T cells sorted from blood. These receptors were taken from a man younger than 35 in good health.

The chain combines TRBV25-1 with TRBJ2-3; 9 bases fit TRBD2. Germline-derived CDR1 and CDR2 are MGHDK and SYGVNS. After removal of 3 bases from V and 5 bases from J, the junction contained 6 bases not matched to a gene. The CDR3 spans 15 residues. CDR3 in amino acids: CASSEHPSGIDTQYF. The CDR3, as DNA: TGTGCCAGCAGTGAGCACCCTAGCGGGATAGATACGCAGTATTTT.

The V call is TRBV28, the J call TRBJ2-7, with a tentative D call TRBD2 (6 bases). The CDR3 is 13 amino acids. CDR1 MDHEN and CDR2 SYDVKM come from the germline V gene. V was shortened by 3 bases and J by 3 bases, with 9 bases between the two germline ends. CDR3: CASSLRTIYEQYF. For the CDR3, the DNA is TGTGCCAGCAGTTTGAGGACTATCTACGAGCAGTACTTC.

V is TRBV7-3 and J is TRBJ2-3, with a weak D call TRBD1 (6 bases). Trimming pared 4 bases from V and 4 bases from J, leaving 9 bases between. There are 13 residues in the CDR3. Germline V gene data show CDR1 as SGHTA and CDR2 as FQGTGA. CDR3 nucleotide sequence: TGTGCCAGCAGCTCTACAGGGTCAGATACGCAGTATTTT. Its protein product is CASSSTGSDTQYF.

The V call is TRBV7-9, the J call TRBJ2-1, with 9 bases identical to TRBD2. Germline V gene sequence: CDR1 SEHNR, CDR2 FQNEAQ (reference sequence). V was pared by 3 bases and J by 10 bases, with 16 bases of the junction left unmatched. The CDR3 runs to 17 residues. CDR3 in DNA: TGTGCCAGCAGCTTTACAAATAGCGGGAGTAACGTGGGGGAGCAGTTCTTC. This translates into CASSFTNSGSNVGEQFF.

V is TRBV27 and J is TRBJ2-1, with 14 bases matching TRBD2. Germline assignment: CDR1 MNHEY and CDR2 SMNVEV (reference sequence). The J segment lost 7 bases and the V segment lost 9 bases, leaving 8 bases of the junction unmatched. The CDR3 is made up of 15 amino acids. The CDR3 protein is CASRTSGGIGNEQFF. In nucleotides, the CDR3 is TGTGCCAGTCGGACTAGCGGGGGGATTGGAAATGAGCAGTTCTTC.

V is TRBV11-3 and J is TRBJ2-1, with D possibly TRBD1 on 5 matching bases. Germline CDR1 and CDR2: SGHNT and YENEEA. This CDR3 is 14 amino acids long. The V end lost 2 bases, the J end lost 8 bases, and 13 bases lay between the germline ends. CDR3 sequence: CASSLNYRLDEQFF. The CDR3 region has the DNA TGTGCCAGCAGCTTAAACTACAGGTTGGATGAGCAGTTCTTC.

With respect to this clone: The same CDR3 is also encoded by other DNA sequences in this sample. The chain recombines TRBV28 with TRBJ2-5; TRBD2 might be the D (6 bases). The CDR3 runs to 13 residues. Per the germline V gene, CDR1 is MDHEN and CDR2 is SYDVKM. The ends were cut back, 2 bases at V and 2 bases at J, with 6 bases in the middle. CDR3 nucleotides: TGTGCCAGCAGTTTAGGAGGGCAAGAGACCCAGTACTTC. Protein sequence: CASSLGGQETQYF.

The chain uses TRBV27 and TRBJ2-5, with D unresolved. V lost 5 bases, J lost 2 bases, and 21 bases lay in between. The CDR3 has 17 amino acids. Germline V CDR1 and CDR2: MNHEY, SMNVEV (reference sequence). As DNA, the CDR3 is TGTGCCAGCAGTCCCGGTCCCAACAGCCTCGAACAAGAGACCCAGTACTTC. It specifies CASSPGPNSLEQETQYF.

V usage is TRBV10-2 and J usage is TRBJ1-2; no clear D gene. Germline lookup yields CDR1 WSHSY and CDR2 SAAADI. V dropped 0 bases and J dropped 7 bases, with 12 bases sitting between them. The CDR3 spans 14 residues. The CDR3 protein is CASSESTWVGGYTF. CDR3 DNA: TGCGCCAGCAGTGAGTCGACTTGGGTTGGTGGCTACACCTTC.

CDR3 protein: CASSIDLEGSYTGELFF. As DNA, the CDR3 is TGTGCCAGTAGTATAGATTTGGAGGGTTCGTACACCGGGGAGCTGTTTTTT. The chain uses TRBV19 and TRBJ2-2, with D possibly TRBD2 on 6 matching bases. Germline V gives CDR1 LNHDA, CDR2 SQIVND (reference sequence). The length of the CDR3 is 17 residues. V gave up 0 bases and J gave up 3 bases, with 14 bases separating them.

The chain joins TRBV4-3 to TRBJ2-3; D gene ambiguous. Deletions cut 0 bases from V and 6 bases from J, with 13 bases between. CDR3 size: 15 residues. Germline lookup yields CDR1 LGHNA and CDR2 YSLEER. CDR3 sequence reads: CASSQETGASDTQYF. Written as DNA, the CDR3 is TGCGCCAGCAGCCAAGAGACTGGCGCGTCCGATACGCAGTATTTT.

The chain joins TRBV5-6 to TRBJ1-1; the D is unclear. The CDR3 runs 15 residues. Germline loops: CDR1 SGHDT, CDR2 YYEEEE. Trimming pared 3 bases from V and 3 bases from J, leaving 15 bases between. CDR3 residues: CASSSSGVGDTEAFF. The CDR3 DNA sequence: TGTGCCAGCAGCTCCTCTGGGGTCGGGGACACTGAAGCTTTCTTT.

This clone was found once. This sequence joins TRBV20-1 and TRBJ2-5, with D tentatively TRBD2 (5 bases). CDR3 length: 9 residues. Germline loops: CDR1 DFQATT, CDR2 SNEGSKA (reference sequence). CDR3 in amino acids: CSPGGTQYF. CDR3 sequence (DNA): TGCAGCCCCGGAGGGACCCAGTACTTC.

Only one count was recorded for this clone. The chain links TRBV5-1 to TRBJ2-7; 12 nucleotides line up with TRBD2. J gave up 0 bases and V 7 bases, and 8 bases lay outside the gene matches. The germline CDR1 and CDR2 sequences are SGHRS and YFSETQ. The CDR3 is 16 amino acids. CDR3 in amino acids: CASGLWTSGNSYEQYF. CDR3 nucleotide sequence: TGCGCCAGCGGTTTGTGGACTAGCGGGAACTCCTACGAGCAGTACTTC.

This clone was detected once. This chain connects TRBV7-8 to TRBJ2-7; D may be TRBD2 (5 bases). CDR3 length: 14 amino acids. V lost 8 bases, J lost 1 base, and 15 bases lay in between. CDR1 is SGHVS and CDR2 is FQNEAQ in the germline V gene. The CDR3 coding sequence is TGTGCCAGCCGTGGCGGAGGTTGGTCCTACGAGCAGTACTTC. This translates into CASRGGGWSYEQYF.

The chain has TRBV2 and TRBJ2-1; 14 nucleotides agree with TRBD2. From germline, CDR1 is SNHLY and CDR2 FYNNEI. V lost 5 bases and J lost 3; bases outside the gene matches: 3. This CDR3 has 16 amino acids. The CDR3 protein is CASSSTSGGDYNEQFF. As DNA, the CDR3 is TGTGCCAGCAGTTCGACTAGCGGGGGGGACTACAATGAGCAGTTCTTC.

The gene calls are TRBV4-1 and TRBJ1-2; D unclear. Germline V gene data show CDR1 as MGHRA and CDR2 as YSYEKL. The CDR3 extends over 18 amino acids. The ends were cut back, 1 base at V and 6 bases at J, with 24 bases in the middle. The CDR3 sequence: CASSQGTAGDLLFNGYTF. The CDR3 DNA sequence: TGCGCCAGCAGCCAAGGGACGGCAGGCGATTTACTATTTAATGGCTACACCTTC.

The chain employs TRBV5-1 and TRBJ2-7; possibly TRBD2 for D (5 bases). CDR3 length: 13 residues. Trimming shortened V by 5 bases and J by 2 bases, and 11 bases separated the two germline ends. Germline V gives CDR1 SGHRS, CDR2 YFSETQ. The CDR3 DNA reads TGCGCCAGCAGTCCGGGATCCCCCTACGAGCAGTACTTC. Its protein is CASSPGSPYEQYF.

DNA of the CDR3: TGTGCCAGCAGTTTAGTTGAGGGGAGGGCAGAGACCCAGTACTTC. Its translation: CASSLVEGRAETQYF. V is TRBV27 and J is TRBJ2-5; 7 nucleotides match TRBD2. J gave up 4 bases and V 2 bases, and 7 bases lay outside the gene matches. CDR1 is MNHEY, CDR2 SMNVEV, per germline (reference sequence). CDR3 length: 15 amino acids.

This rearrangement joins TRBV19 to TRBJ2-5, with D perhaps given as TRBD1 or TRBD2 (5 bases each). The length of the CDR3 is 15 residues. Between the trimmed V and J ends, which lost 3 bases and 5 bases, there was a span of 16 bases. Germline V gives CDR1 LNHDA, CDR2 SQIVND (reference sequence). The CDR3: CASSIDTGTTETQYF. The CDR3 DNA is TGTGCCAGTAGTATTGACACCGGGACCACCGAGACCCAGTACTTC.

This chain links TRBV27 with TRBJ1-5; 8 bases are a match to TRBD1. The CDR3 runs to 15 residues. CDR1 MNHEY and CDR2 SMNVEV come from the germline V gene (reference sequence). V lost 4 bases and J lost 6; bases outside the gene matches: 8. The CDR3 loop is CASSSRQGAAQPQHF. The CDR3 DNA sequence: TGTGCCAGCAGTTCGCGGCAGGGGGCAGCTCAGCCCCAGCATTTT.

The chain has TRBV4-1 and TRBJ2-1; perhaps TRBD2 as D (6 bases). Trimming took 1 base from V and 9 from J, leaving 10 bases between them. The CDR3 runs to 13 residues. The germline gives CDR1 MGHRA, CDR2 YSYEKL. In nucleotides, the CDR3 is TGCGCCAGCAGCCAAGGGCTAGCGAGTGAGCAGTTCTTC. Translated, it gives CASSQGLASEQFF.

This rearrangement joins TRBV27 to TRBJ2-1; D might be TRBD1 (6 bases). Trimming removed 3 bases from V and 7 bases from J, with 16 bases in between. CDR1 and CDR2 from the germline V gene are MNHEY and SMNVEV (reference sequence). This CDR3 has 15 residues. In nucleotides, the CDR3 is TGTGCCAGCAGTTTCCGACAGGCCGCGATGAATGAGCAGTTCTTC. It translates to CASSFRQAAMNEQFF.